These 14 T cell receptor beta chains were sequenced from one sample in a study of shared clonotypes between healthy human individuals. Produced via immunoSEQ multiplex PCR; TCRdb's table is partial and in-frame only. The data hold approximately 840,000 clones, with about 97% observed a single time. Naive CD8 populations comprised CD45RO-negative cells positively selected for CCR7, excluding terminally differentiated effector memory CD45RA+ cells. The sample was naive CD8+ T cells sorted from blood. These receptors were obtained from a man in his thirties or forties in good health.

The chain employs TRBV11-2 and TRBJ2-7; a possible D gene is TRBD1 (6 bases). V was shortened by 3 bases and J by 1 base, with 13 bases between the two germline ends. CDR1 and CDR2 from the germline V gene are SGHAT and FQNNGV. This CDR3 has 15 amino acids. CDR3 bases: TGTGCCAGCAGCTTTTCGGGACATCAATCCTACGAGCAGTACTTC. Translation: CASSFSGHQSYEQYF.

The chain links TRBV27 to TRBJ2-7; D remains unclear. This CDR3 is 13 amino acids long. The germline V gene has CDR1 MNHEY and CDR2 SMNVEV (reference sequence). V lost 11 bases and J 5 bases, leaving 19 bases between the germline ends. CDR3 loop: CAGSRTSLDEQYF. CDR3 sequence (DNA): TGTGCCGGATCCCGAACCAGTTTAGACGAGCAGTACTTC.

The chain carries TRBV11-2 and TRBJ2-1, with D possibly matching TRBD2 (6 bases). The CDR3 contains 14 residues. Trimming left V 2 bases short and J 7 bases short, with 12 bases between. Per germline, CDR1 SGHAT and CDR2 FQNNGV. The CDR3 DNA reads TGTGCCAGCAGCTTAAGTACTAGCCGAAATGAGCAGTTCTTC. Translating gives CASSLSTSRNEQFF.

The chain is built from TRBV7-9 and TRBJ1-5; TRBD1 is a possible D gene (5 bases). CDR1 is SEHNR and CDR2 is FQNEAQ in the germline V gene (reference sequence). The V end lost 1 base, the J end lost 0 bases, and 7 bases lay between the germline ends. The CDR3 consists of 15 residues. The CDR3 loop reads CASSLEGTSNQPQHF. Written as DNA, the CDR3 is TGTGCCAGCAGCTTAGAGGGGACTAGCAATCAGCCCCAGCATTTT.

In nucleotides, the CDR3 is TGTGCCAGCAGCTATACCTACGAGCAGTACTTC. Translated: CASSYTYEQYF. The J gene is TRBJ2-7, the V gene TRBV11-2; the D is unclear. Germline CDR1 and CDR2: SGHAT and FQNNGV. This CDR3 is 11 amino acids long. Trimming removed 4 bases from V and 2 bases from J, with 3 bases in between.

The chain links TRBV7-8 to TRBJ2-1; 8 bases fit TRBD2. J lost 5 bases, V lost 4 bases, and 7 bases had no gene match. There are 15 residues in the CDR3. From germline, CDR1 is SGHVS and CDR2 FQNEAQ. The CDR3 bases are TGTGCCAGCAGCTACCCTCTAGCGGGCGACAATGAGCAGTTCTTC. Translated, it gives CASSYPLAGDNEQFF.

This clone appeared a single time. The V gene is TRBV19, the J gene TRBJ2-3, with no clear D. Germline CDR1 LNHDA, CDR2 SQIVND (reference sequence). The length of the CDR3 is 13 residues. V shed 6 bases and J shed 3 bases, with 10 bases lying between them. CDR3 amino acids: CASSSYSTDTQYF. The CDR3 DNA follows: TGTGCCAGTAGCAGCTATAGTACAGATACGCAGTATTTT.

The V gene is TRBV5-1, the J gene TRBJ1-1; no clear D. The CDR3 covers 13 residues. Germline V gene sequence: CDR1 SGHRS, CDR2 YFSETQ. V lost 1 base, J lost 2 bases, and 6 bases lay in between. CDR3 in amino acids: CASSLKGNTEAFF. The CDR3 bases are TGCGCCAGCAGCTTGAAGGGTAACACTGAAGCTTTCTTT.

This chain joins TRBV5-1 and TRBJ2-5, with TRBD2 matching 7 bases. The CDR3 length is 14 residues. Per germline, CDR1 SGHRS and CDR2 YFSETQ. The junction had 2 bases not matched to a gene; V was cut back by 2 bases and J by 1 base. The chain's CDR3 is CASSFLAGQETQYF. In DNA form, the CDR3 reads TGCGCCAGCAGCTTTTTAGCGGGCCAAGAGACCCAGTACTTC.

The chain carries TRBV7-8 and TRBJ2-7; D gene uncertain. The CDR3 totals 12 residues. Germline lookup yields CDR1 SGHVS and CDR2 FQNEAQ. V was shortened by 5 bases and J by 5 bases, with 10 bases between the two germline ends. The CDR3 loop reads CASSLGFNEQYF. The DNA of the CDR3 is TGTGCCAGCAGCCTAGGGTTTAACGAGCAGTACTTC.

This sequence joins TRBV28 and TRBJ1-5; D remains unclear. V was shortened by 7 bases and J by 3 bases, with 13 bases between the two germline ends. CDR3 length equals 14 residues. Germline lookup yields CDR1 MDHEN and CDR2 SYDVKM. In DNA, the CDR3 is TGTGCCAGCAAGGAGGAAGGGAACAATCAGCCCCAGCATTTT. Protein: CASKEEGNNQPQHF. Using reference TRBV28 and TRBJ1-5 for the parts outside the CDR3, the full variable domain is DVKVTQSSRYLVKRTGEKVFLECVQDMDHENMFWYRQDPGLGLRLIYFSYDVKMKEKGDIPEGYSVSREKKERFSLILESASTNQTSMYLCASKEEGNNQPQHFGDGTRLSIL.

The chain joins TRBV29-1 to TRBJ2-1; TRBD2 matches at 12 bases. J was trimmed by 0 bases and V by 0 bases; bases with no gene match: 6. This CDR3 comprises 18 residues. Germline lookup yields CDR1 SQVTM and CDR2 ANQGSEA. CDR3 bases: TGCAGCGTTGAAGATGGTGGGACTAGCGGGTACTCCTACAATGAGCAGTTCTTC. It yields the protein CSVEDGGTSGYSYNEQFF.

This chain connects TRBV27 to TRBJ2-2; TRBD2 is a possible D gene (5 bases). Germline CDR1 and CDR2: MNHEY and SMNVEV (reference sequence). V was cut by 2 bases and J by 4 bases, with 11 bases left in between. CDR3 length: 15 residues. The CDR3 bases are TGTGCCAGCAGTTTAAGCGGAATTCCCACCGGGGAGCTGTTTTTT. The encoded protein is CASSLSGIPTGELFF.

The chain recombines TRBV5-6 with TRBJ2-7, with unresolved D. The CDR3 extends over 12 amino acids. The germline V gene has CDR1 SGHDT and CDR2 YYEEEE. The V gene lost 4 bases and the J gene lost 6 bases, with 11 bases spanning the gap. The CDR3 DNA follows: TGTGCCAGCAGCCCCCCGTCTGGCGAGCAGTACTTC. Amino acids: CASSPPSGEQYF.